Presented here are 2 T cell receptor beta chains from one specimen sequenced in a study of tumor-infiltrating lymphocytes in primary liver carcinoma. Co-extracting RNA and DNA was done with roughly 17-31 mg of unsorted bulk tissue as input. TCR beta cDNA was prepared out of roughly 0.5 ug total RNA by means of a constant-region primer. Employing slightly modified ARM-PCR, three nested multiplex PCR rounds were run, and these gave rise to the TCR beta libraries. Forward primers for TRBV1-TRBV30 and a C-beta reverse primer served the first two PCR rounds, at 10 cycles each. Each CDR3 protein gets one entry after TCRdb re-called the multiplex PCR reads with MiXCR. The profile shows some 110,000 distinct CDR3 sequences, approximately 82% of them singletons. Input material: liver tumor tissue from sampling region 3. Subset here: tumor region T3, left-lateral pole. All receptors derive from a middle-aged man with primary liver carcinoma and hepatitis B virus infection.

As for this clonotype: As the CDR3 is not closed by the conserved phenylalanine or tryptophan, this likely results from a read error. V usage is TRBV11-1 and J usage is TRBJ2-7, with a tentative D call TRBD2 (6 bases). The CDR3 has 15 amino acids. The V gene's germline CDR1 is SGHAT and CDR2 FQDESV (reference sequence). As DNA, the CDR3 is TGTACGAGCAGCTCATCCCGGGACTCCTCCTACGAGCAGTACTAC. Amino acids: CTSSSSRDSSYEQYY.

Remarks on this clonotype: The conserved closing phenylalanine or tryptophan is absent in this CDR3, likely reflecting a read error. The CDR3 loop is CASSQRGLGNEQFL. CDR3 coding DNA: TGTGCCAGCAGCCAAAGGGGACTTGGCAATGAGCAGTTCTTA. The chain employs TRBV4-2 and TRBJ2-1, with D possibly being TRBD2 (6 bases). V lost 2 bases to trimming and J lost 6 bases, with 11 bases between them. CDR3 length: 14 residues. CDR1 and CDR2 from the germline V gene are LGHNA and YNFKEQ.